This T cell receptor beta chain derives from a study of cytomegalovirus exposure and HLA in healthy donors. Study-level results: In a later analysis, an Asian-associated ancestry cluster reportedly showed fewer N-insertions than the approximately 660-donor mean.

As regards this clone: Its cognate antigen is unknown.

The PCR was carried out with 60 Vbeta primers and 13 Jbeta primers. Profiled with immunoSEQ multiplex PCR; TCRdb holds only in-frame clones, not every one. The sample includes around 120,000 clones, roughly four fifths seen only once; the top ten take roughly 1.2%. Donors in the study were healthy people who gave bone marrow. This sequence was found in a boy aged 5 to 17 in good health and CMV-seronegative. Sequenced input: PBMCs.

The CDR3 sequence: CASSEFEHTNTGELFF. DNA of the CDR3: TGTGCCAGCAGCGAGTTTGAACACACGAACACCGGGGAGCTGTTTTTT. The chain couples TRBV9 to TRBJ2-2; D not resolved. Germline values: CDR1 SGDLS, CDR2 YYNGEE. The germline V and J ends were trimmed by 3 bases and 0 bases, with 12 bases remaining between them. The CDR3 length is 16 residues.